The 23 T cell receptor beta chains below all came from one sample that was sequenced in a study of blood T cell repertoires in COVID-19. Here immunoSEQ multiplex PCR was the method, and the copy in TCRdb shows in-frame clones only, minus some. The sample records about 58,000 clones, over 70% being singletons. Sequencing input: peripheral blood. Receptors originate from a human donor in a cohort sampled during active COVID-19.

The rearrangement joins TRBV15 to TRBJ2-7; unclear D gene. Trimming pared 1 base from V and 0 bases from J, leaving 10 bases between. The CDR3 is 15 residues long. CDR1 is LNHNV, CDR2 YYDKDF, per germline (reference sequence). The CDR3 reads CATSRGVVSSYEQYF. For the CDR3, the DNA is TGTGCCACCAGCAGAGGCGTAGTGAGCTCCTACGAGCAGTACTTC. Filled out from reference TRBV15 and TRBJ2-7, the complete variable domain reads DAMVIQNPRYQVTQFGKPVTLSCSQTLNHNVMYWYQQKSSQAPKLLFHYYDKDFNNEADTPDNFQSRRPNTSFCFLDIRSPGLGDTAMYLCATSRGVVSSYEQYFGPGTRLTVT.

This chain joins TRBV11-2 and TRBJ2-7; D possibly corresponds to TRBD2 (5 bases). V lost 1 base to trimming and J lost 4 bases, with 8 bases between them. This CDR3 comprises 13 residues. The V gene's germline CDR1 is SGHAT and CDR2 FQNNGV. As DNA, the CDR3 is TGTGCCAGCAGCTTAGGAGGGTGGTACGAGCAGTACTTC. Amino acids: CASSLGGWYEQYF.

The chain employs TRBV7-8 and TRBJ2-5, with D unclear. Trimming removed 1 base from V and 3 bases from J, with 6 bases in between. Germline V CDR1 and CDR2: SGHVS, FQNEAQ. This CDR3 is built from 13 residues. CDR3 nucleotide sequence: TGTGCCAGCAGCTTAGACCGAGAAGAGACCCAGTACTTC. The encoded protein is CASSLDREETQYF.

This clone has a single count. The chain employs TRBV28 and TRBJ2-7, with a weak D call TRBD1 (5 bases). This CDR3 contains 13 residues. Per the germline V gene, CDR1 is MDHEN and CDR2 is SYDVKM. Between the trimmed V and J ends, which lost 2 bases and 4 bases, there was a span of 9 bases. The CDR3: CASSLGARYEQYF. DNA of the CDR3: TGTGCCAGCAGTTTAGGGGCCAGATACGAGCAGTACTTC.

This clone was seen a few times. The CDR3 reads CSASLRTGANVLTF. CDR3 bases: TGCAGTGCTAGTCTAAGAACTGGGGCCAACGTCCTGACTTTC. The rearrangement joins TRBV20-1 to TRBJ2-6; D remains unclear. The germline V gene has CDR1 DFQATT and CDR2 SNEGSKA (reference sequence). V lost 3 bases, J lost 2 bases, and 8 bases lay in between. The CDR3 extends over 14 amino acids.

J is TRBJ2-7 and V is TRBV7-2; D is unclear. V lost 2 bases to trimming and J lost 3 bases, with 8 bases between them. There are 13 residues in the CDR3. Germline V gene lookup returns CDR1 SGHTA and CDR2 FQGNSA. The CDR3 loop reads CASSLTELYEQYF. DNA of the CDR3: TGTGCCAGCAGCTTAACAGAACTCTACGAGCAGTACTTC.

This rearrangement joins TRBV5-1 to TRBJ2-7, with TRBD2 identical over 7 bases. Trimming took 1 base from V and 6 from J; bases not matched to a gene: 10. CDR3 length: 15 residues. Germline V gene data show CDR1 as SGHRS and CDR2 as YFSETQ. The CDR3 DNA sequence: TGCGCCAGCAGCTTGACCGCTAGCGGCCTCGGCGAGCAGTACTTC. Encoded protein: CASSLTASGLGEQYF.

This chain links TRBV3-1 (or the pseudogene TRBV3-2) with TRBJ2-1; D gene uncertain. Germline CDR1 reads LGHDT; CDR2 reads YNNKEL (reference sequence). This CDR3 contains 14 residues. V was pared by 1 base and J by 3 bases, with 7 bases between. CDR3 protein: CASSQGLGYNEQFF. CDR3 in DNA: TGTGCCAGCAGCCAAGGCCTCGGCTACAATGAGCAGTTCTTC.

This chain connects TRBV7-2 to TRBJ1-5; TRBD1 is a possible D gene (6 bases). Trimming left V 5 bases short and J 3 bases short, with 20 bases between. This CDR3 comprises 17 residues. The germline V gene encodes CDR1 SGHTA and CDR2 FQGNSA. CDR3 amino acids: CASSPELRQVLNQPQHF. CDR3 nucleotides: TGTGCCAGCAGCCCGGAACTTAGACAGGTACTCAATCAGCCCCAGCATTTT.

This clone was observed once. V and J are TRBV3-1 (or the pseudogene TRBV3-2) and TRBJ2-5; no firm D call. The CDR3 covers 14 residues. The germline V and J ends were trimmed by 1 base and 6 bases, with 12 bases remaining between them. Germline-derived CDR1 and CDR2 are LGHDT and YNNKEL (reference sequence). CDR3 DNA sequence: TGTGCCAGCAGCCAAGCCGCCGTTTCTAAGACCCAGTACTTC. It codes for CASSQAAVSKTQYF.

This clone showed up just once. The rearrangement links TRBV2 to TRBJ1-4; D possibly corresponds to TRBD1 (6 bases). The V gene lost 8 bases and the J gene lost 7 bases, with 17 bases spanning the gap. CDR1 and CDR2 (germline): SNHLY, FYNNEI. This CDR3 contains 14 residues. The CDR3 protein is CASRNRVEAEKLFF. DNA of the CDR3: TGTGCCAGCCGAAACAGGGTGGAAGCTGAAAAACTGTTTTTT.

CDR3 nucleotide sequence: TGTGCCACTACAGGAAGCAGTCTAATCTATGGCTACACCTTC. Encoded protein: CATTGSSLIYGYTF. The chain employs TRBV6-5 and TRBJ1-2, with D perhaps TRBD1 (5 bases). Germline loops: CDR1 MNHEY, CDR2 SVGAGI. The CDR3 has 14 amino acids. V was shortened by 10 bases and J by 4 bases, with 19 bases between the two germline ends.

In this sample, this clone turned up once. The CDR3 DNA reads TGTGCCAGCAGCGAACACGGGAGTCCGTACGAGCAGTACTTC. This codes for CASSEHGSPYEQYF. The chain couples TRBV7-2 to TRBJ2-7, with a possible D match to TRBD2 (6 bases). The CDR3 runs to 14 residues. The germline V and J ends were trimmed by 5 bases and 4 bases, with 15 bases remaining between them. Per the germline V gene, CDR1 is SGHTA and CDR2 is FQGNSA.

The CDR3 sequence is CASSRDYHTDTQYF. Here the CDR3 DNA reads TGTGCCAGCTCGCGGGACTACCACACAGATACGCAGTATTTT. The chain links TRBV2 to TRBJ2-3; 7 nucleotides line up with TRBD2. V gave up 8 bases and J gave up 2 bases; unmatched junction bases: 7. The CDR3 length is 14 residues. Germline CDR1 is SNHLY and CDR2 is FYNNEI.

This clone was observed a few times. The V call is TRBV4-3, the J call TRBJ1-1; unclear D gene. The CDR3 contains 13 residues. Germline CDR1 is LGHNA and CDR2 is YSLEER. V lost 0 bases, J lost 1 base, and 3 bases lay in between. The CDR3 reads CASSQDRNTEAFF. The CDR3 DNA reads as TGCGCCAGCAGCCAAGACAGGAACACTGAAGCTTTCTTT.

The chain couples TRBV5-1 to TRBJ2-7; D possibly corresponds to TRBD1 (6 bases). V shed 4 bases and J shed 3 bases, with 14 bases lying between them. Germline V gene lookup returns CDR1 SGHRS and CDR2 YFSETQ. The length of the CDR3 is 14 residues. The CDR3 region is CASSLGGVGYEQYF. The DNA of the CDR3 is TGCGCCAGCAGCCTAGGGGGAGTTGGCTACGAGCAGTACTTC.

This clone was detected a few times. The V call is TRBV7-2, the J call TRBJ2-7; tentatively, D is TRBD2 (5 bases). The ends were cut back, 5 bases at V and 2 bases at J, with 13 bases in the middle. There are 14 residues in the CDR3. Germline CDR1 SGHTA, CDR2 FQGNSA. The CDR3 sequence: CASSVDYPPYEQYF. For the CDR3, the DNA is TGTGCCAGCAGCGTCGACTACCCCCCCTACGAGCAGTACTTC.

The chain recombines TRBV7-2 with TRBJ2-5; 7 bases agree with TRBD2. The CDR3 covers 13 residues. After removal of 5 bases from V and 6 bases from J, the junction contained 6 bases not matched to a gene. Germline assignment: CDR1 SGHTA and CDR2 FQGNSA. CDR3 loop: CASSLGLGQTQYF. The CDR3 DNA reads as TGTGCCAGCAGCCTTGGACTAGGACAGACCCAGTACTTC.

The rearrangement links TRBV28 to TRBJ2-3, with D uncertain. The germline CDR1 and CDR2 sequences are MDHEN and SYDVKM. The CDR3 loop spans 15 amino acids. V lost 3 bases to trimming and J lost 0 bases, with 10 bases between them. The CDR3 here is CASSFDARSTDTQYF. In DNA, the CDR3 is TGTGCCAGCAGTTTCGACGCTAGAAGCACAGATACGCAGTATTTT.

This rearrangement joins TRBV28 to TRBJ1-1; 9 nucleotides line up with TRBD1. With 3 bases clipped from V and 1 base from J, the junction kept 6 bases outside the gene matches. The CDR3 is made up of 16 amino acids. Germline V gene sequence: CDR1 MDHEN, CDR2 SYDVKM. CDR3 DNA: TGTGCCAGCAGTTTTTGGGGACAGGGTCCGAACACTGAAGCTTTCTTT. Translating gives CASSFWGQGPNTEAFF.

J is TRBJ2-7 and V is TRBV5-4; 8 bases fit TRBD2. This CDR3 has 12 residues. V lost 4 bases to trimming and J lost 9 bases; unmatched junction nucleotides: 6. The V gene's germline CDR1 is SGHNT and CDR2 YYREEE (reference sequence). This CDR3 reads CASSGTGGVQYF. CDR3 sequence (DNA): TGTGCCAGCAGCGGGACGGGGGGGGTGCAGTACTTC. Full variable domain (missing parts from reference TRBV5-4 and TRBJ2-7): ETGVTQSPTHLIKTRGQQVTLRCSSQSGHNTVSWYQQALGQGPQFIFQYYREEENGRGNFPPRFSGLQFPNYSSELNVNALELDDSALYLCASSGTGGVQYFGPGTRLTVT.

This chain joins TRBV6-2 or TRBV6-3 and TRBJ1-1, with unresolved D. The CDR3 sequence is 14 residues long. CDR1 MNHEY and CDR2 SVGEGT come from the germline V gene. V lost 0 bases and J lost 0, with 5 bases in between. CDR3 region: CASSYSGLNTEAFF. CDR3 bases: TGTGCCAGCAGTTACTCGGGCTTGAACACTGAAGCTTTCTTT.

The V and J genes are TRBV9 and TRBJ1-4; 9 nucleotides line up with TRBD1. The CDR3 length is 15 residues. CDR1 and CDR2 (germline): SGDLS, YYNGEE. With 3 bases clipped from V and 5 bases from J, the junction kept 5 bases outside the gene matches. This CDR3 is CASSARDRANEKLFF. Written as DNA, the CDR3 is TGTGCCAGCAGCGCACGGGACAGGGCAAATGAAAAACTGTTTTTT.